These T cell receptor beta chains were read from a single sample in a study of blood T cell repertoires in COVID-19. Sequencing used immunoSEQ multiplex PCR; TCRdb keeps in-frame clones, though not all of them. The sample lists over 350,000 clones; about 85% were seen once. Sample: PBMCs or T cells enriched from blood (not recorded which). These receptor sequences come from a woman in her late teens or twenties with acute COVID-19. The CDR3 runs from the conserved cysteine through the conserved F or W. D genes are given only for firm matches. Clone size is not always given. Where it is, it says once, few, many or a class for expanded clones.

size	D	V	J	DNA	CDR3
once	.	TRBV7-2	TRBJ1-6	TGTGCCAGCAGCCGGTGGGGGGGCGGGTCACCCCTCCACTTT	CASSRWGGGSPLHF
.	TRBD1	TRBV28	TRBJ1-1	TGTGCCAGCAGACCGACAGGGGGGACTGAAGCTTTCTTT	CASRPTGGTEAFF
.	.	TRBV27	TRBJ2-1	TGTGCCAGCTCCCCCCGGCGGGCAGGGGATGAGCAGTTCTTC	CASSPRRAGDEQFF
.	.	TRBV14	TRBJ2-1	TGTGCCAGCAGCTTCGGTAGGGGTTGGGGTGAGCAGTTCTTC	CASSFGRGWGEQFF
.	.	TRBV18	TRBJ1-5	TGTGCCAGCTCACCAGGGGAGCCGAGGTCATATAGCAATCAGCCCCAGCATTTT	CASSPGEPRSYSNQPQHF
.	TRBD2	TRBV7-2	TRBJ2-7	TGTGCCAGCAGCTTCAGCGGGAGGGGAGACTACGAGCAGTACTTC	CASSFSGRGDYEQYF
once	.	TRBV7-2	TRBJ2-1	TGTGCCAGCAGCTTAGTCGGGAGTAATGAGCAGTTCTTC	CASSLVGSNEQFF
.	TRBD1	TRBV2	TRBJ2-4	TGTGCCAGCAGCGGACAGGGCCCAAACATTCAGTACTTC	CASSGQGPNIQYF
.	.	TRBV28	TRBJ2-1	TGTGCCACCGCATGGGCGGCAGGCGGGTGGGATGAGCAGTTCTTC	CATAWAAGGWDEQFF
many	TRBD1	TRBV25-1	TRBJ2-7	TGTGCCAGCAGTGACTCCCGGGACAGGGACTACGAGCAGTACTTC	CASSDSRDRDYEQYF
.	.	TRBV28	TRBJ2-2	TGTGCCAGCAGTCCCGAGGCGGTGGCGATAACCGGGGAGCTGTTTTTT	CASSPEAVAITGELFF
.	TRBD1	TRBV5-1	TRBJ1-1	TGCGCCAGCAGCTCCGAGGTAGGAGGGACAGGCCGCACTGAAGCTTTCTTT	CASSSEVGGTGRTEAFF
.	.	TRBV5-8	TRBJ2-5	TGTGCCAGCAGCTTTGGTCAGGAGGTCGGGGAGACCCAGTACTTC	CASSFGQEVGETQYF
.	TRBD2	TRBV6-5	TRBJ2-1	TGTGCCAGCAGCCCAGGGACTAGCGGGATGAATGAGCAGTTCTTC	CASSPGTSGMNEQFF
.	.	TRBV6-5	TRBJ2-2	TGTGCCAGCAGTCTAGGACAGACCTACACCGGGGAGCTGTTTTTT	CASSLGQTYTGELFF
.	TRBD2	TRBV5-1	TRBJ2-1	TGCGCCAGCAGCGAGGGACTAGCGTCGGAGGAGCAGTTCTTC	CASSEGLASEEQFF
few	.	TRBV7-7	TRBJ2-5	TGTGCCAGCAGCTTAGACAGGGACCTCCCCAAAGAGACCCAGTACTTC	CASSLDRDLPKETQYF
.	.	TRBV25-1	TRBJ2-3	TGTGCCAGCAGTGAATCAGGGGCAGATACGCAGTATTTT	CASSESGADTQYF
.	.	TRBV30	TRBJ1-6	TGTGCCTGGAGCTTTGTGACAGCTAATTCACCCCTCCACTTT	CAWSFVTANSPLHF
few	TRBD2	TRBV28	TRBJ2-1	TGTGCCAGCAGTACCCCTAGCGGGGTTCCCTACAATGAGCAGTTCTTC	CASSTPSGVPYNEQFF
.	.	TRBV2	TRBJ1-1	TGTGCCAGCTTCAAGAACACTGAAGCTTTCTTT	CASFKNTEAFF
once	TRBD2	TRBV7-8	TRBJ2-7	TGTGCCAGCAGCCTCTCCGGGACTAGCGTCTTTGAGCAGTACTTC	CASSLSGTSVFEQYF
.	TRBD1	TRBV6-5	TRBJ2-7	TGTGCCAGCAGCCAACGACAGGGTTGGTCCGAGCAGTACTTC	CASSQRQGWSEQYF
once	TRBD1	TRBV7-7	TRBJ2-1	TGTGCCAGCAGCCCCGGGACAGGCGCCTACAATGAGCAGTTCTTC	CASSPGTGAYNEQFF
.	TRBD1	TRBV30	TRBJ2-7	TGTGCCTGGAGTCGGTACAGGGGGCAAAGCTCCTACGAGCAGTACTTC	CAWSRYRGQSSYEQYF
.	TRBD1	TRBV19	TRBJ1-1	TGTGCCAGTACCTCCTCAGGGGGCATTAGGAACACTGAAGCTTTCTTT	CASTSSGGIRNTEAFF
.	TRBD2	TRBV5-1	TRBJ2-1	TGCGCCAGCAGCTTTACTAGCGACAATGAGCAGTTCTTC	CASSFTSDNEQFF
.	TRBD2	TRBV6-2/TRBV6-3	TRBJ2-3	TGTGCCAGCAGCGACGGGGGGGTAGCTATCACAGATACGCAGTATTTT	CASSDGGVAITDTQYF
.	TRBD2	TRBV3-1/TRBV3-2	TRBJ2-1	TGTGCCAGCAGCCAAGGTACTAGCGGGGGGGCAGGGAATGAGCAGTTCTTC	CASSQGTSGGAGNEQFF
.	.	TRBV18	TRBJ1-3	TGTGCCAGCTCAACAGACTCTGGAAACACCATATATTTT	CASSTDSGNTIYF
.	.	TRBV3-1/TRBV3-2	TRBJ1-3	TGTGCCAGCAGCCAAGATGGGGCCGCCAGCGCCATATATTTT	CASSQDGAASAIYF
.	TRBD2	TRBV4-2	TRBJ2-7	TGTGCCAGCAGCACCTGGGGGGGCTACGAGCAGTACTTC	CASSTWGGYEQYF
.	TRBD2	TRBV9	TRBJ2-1	TGTGCCAGCAGCGTAGACGGGACTAGCGATGAGCAGTTCTTC	CASSVDGTSDEQFF
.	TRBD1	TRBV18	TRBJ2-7	TGTGCCAGCTCACGTGCCGGGACAGGGAACACCTACGAGCAGTACTTC	CASSRAGTGNTYEQYF
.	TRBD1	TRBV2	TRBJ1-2	TGTGCCAGCAGATCAGGACAGGGGGACTATGGCTACACCTTC	CASRSGQGDYGYTF
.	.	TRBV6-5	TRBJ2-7	TGTGCCAGCGACCGGGACACTTCCCACTACGAGCAGTACTTC	CASDRDTSHYEQYF
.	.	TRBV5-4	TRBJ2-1	TGTGCCAGCAGCTTGGCTGCGGTCTCCTACAATGAGCAGTTCTTC	CASSLAAVSYNEQFF
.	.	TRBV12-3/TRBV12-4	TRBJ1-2	TGTGCCAGCAGTTTCGGTCAAAAATATGGCTACACCTTC	CASSFGQKYGYTF
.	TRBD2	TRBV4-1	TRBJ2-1	TGCGCCAGCAGCCAAGTGGGCGGGGGGGTAAACAATGAGCAGTTCTTC	CASSQVGGGVNNEQFF
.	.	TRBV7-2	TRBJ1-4	TGTGCCAGCAGCTTATACGGAAGAGGTCGTGAAAAACTGTTTTTT	CASSLYGRGREKLFF
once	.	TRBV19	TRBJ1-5	TGTGCCAGTAGTATAGTTTGGGGGGTCGGCCAGCCCCAGCATTTT	CASSIVWGVGQPQHF
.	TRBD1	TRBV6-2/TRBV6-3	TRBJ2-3	TGTGCCAGCAGTTACGACAGGGTAGTTAGCACAGATACGCAGTATTTT	CASSYDRVVSTDTQYF
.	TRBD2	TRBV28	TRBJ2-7	TGTGCCAGCAGCCGACCCAGGGGGACTAGCTCTTCCTACGAGCAGTACTTC	CASSRPRGTSSSYEQYF
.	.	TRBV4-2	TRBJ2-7	TGTGCCAGCAGCCAAGTGCCGGGATTAACCTACGAGCAGTACTTC	CASSQVPGLTYEQYF
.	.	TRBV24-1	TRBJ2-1	TGTGCCACCAGTGATAACGAGCCCAGGGGCAATGAGCAGTTCTTC	CATSDNEPRGNEQFF
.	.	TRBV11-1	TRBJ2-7	TGTGCCAGCAGATCGGACACGGTTATAGAGCAGTACTTC	CASRSDTVIEQYF
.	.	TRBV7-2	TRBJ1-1	TGTGCCAGCAACCCCAGGGAACACACTGAAGCTTTCTTT	CASNPREHTEAFF
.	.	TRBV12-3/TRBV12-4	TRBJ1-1	TGTGCCAGTTCGAAAGGGGCGTTAACTGAAGCTTTCTTT	CASSKGALTEAFF
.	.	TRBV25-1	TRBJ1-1	TGTGCCAGCTCCCTGGGGGGATATGGTGAAGCTTTCTTT	CASSLGGYGEAFF
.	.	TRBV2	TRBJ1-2	TGTGCCAGCAGGAGACCTCCAGGGGATAGGGGCTACACCTTC	CASRRPPGDRGYTF
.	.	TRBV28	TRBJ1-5	TGTGCCAGCAGTCTGAATAGACAGCCCCAGCATTTT	CASSLNRQPQHF
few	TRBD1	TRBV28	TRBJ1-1	TGTGCCAGCGGAGACTGGACAGGGGGCACTGAAGCTTTCTTT	CASGDWTGGTEAFF
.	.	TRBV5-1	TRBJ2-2	TGCGCCAGCAGCTTGGGTCAGGGGTCGAACACCGGGGAGCTGTTTTTT	CASSLGQGSNTGELFF
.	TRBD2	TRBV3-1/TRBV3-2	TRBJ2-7	TGTGCCAGCAGCTCAAGGTCTAGCGGGGGCTACGAGCAGTACTTC	CASSSRSSGGYEQYF
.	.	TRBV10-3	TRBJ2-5	TGTGCCATACGACAGGGCCGCCAGAGGGGGGAGGCCCAGTACTTC	CAIRQGRQRGEAQYF
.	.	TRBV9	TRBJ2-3	TGTGCCAGCAGCGTAAGGGGGAAGGGCACAGATACGCAGTATTTT	CASSVRGKGTDTQYF
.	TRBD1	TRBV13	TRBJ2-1	TGTGCCAGCAGCTTACGTACAGGGGTCAATGAGCAGTTCTTC	CASSLRTGVNEQFF
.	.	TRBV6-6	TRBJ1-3	TGTGCCAGCACCGCAGGGTGGGGAAACACCATATATTTT	CASTAGWGNTIYF
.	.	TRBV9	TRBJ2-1	TGTGCCAGCAGCGGCCAGGTAGGATCCTACAATGAGCAGTTCTTC	CASSGQVGSYNEQFF